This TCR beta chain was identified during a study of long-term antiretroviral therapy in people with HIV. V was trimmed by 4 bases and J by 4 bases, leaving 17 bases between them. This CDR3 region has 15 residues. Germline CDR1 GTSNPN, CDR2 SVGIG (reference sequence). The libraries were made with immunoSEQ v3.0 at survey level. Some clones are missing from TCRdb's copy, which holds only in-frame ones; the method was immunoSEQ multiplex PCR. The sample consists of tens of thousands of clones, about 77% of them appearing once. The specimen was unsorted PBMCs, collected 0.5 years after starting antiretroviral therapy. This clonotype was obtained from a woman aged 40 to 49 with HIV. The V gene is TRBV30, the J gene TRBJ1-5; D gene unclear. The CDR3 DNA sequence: TGTGCCTGGACTCGGGGAATGATACCTAATCAGCCCCAGCATTTT. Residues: CAWTRGMIPNQPQHF. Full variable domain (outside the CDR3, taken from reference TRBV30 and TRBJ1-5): SQTIHQWPATLVQPVGSPLSLECTVEGTSNPNLYWYRQAAGRGLQLLFYSVGIGQISSEVPQNLSASRPQDRQFILSSKKLLLSDSGFYLCAWTRGMIPNQPQHFGDGTRLSIL.